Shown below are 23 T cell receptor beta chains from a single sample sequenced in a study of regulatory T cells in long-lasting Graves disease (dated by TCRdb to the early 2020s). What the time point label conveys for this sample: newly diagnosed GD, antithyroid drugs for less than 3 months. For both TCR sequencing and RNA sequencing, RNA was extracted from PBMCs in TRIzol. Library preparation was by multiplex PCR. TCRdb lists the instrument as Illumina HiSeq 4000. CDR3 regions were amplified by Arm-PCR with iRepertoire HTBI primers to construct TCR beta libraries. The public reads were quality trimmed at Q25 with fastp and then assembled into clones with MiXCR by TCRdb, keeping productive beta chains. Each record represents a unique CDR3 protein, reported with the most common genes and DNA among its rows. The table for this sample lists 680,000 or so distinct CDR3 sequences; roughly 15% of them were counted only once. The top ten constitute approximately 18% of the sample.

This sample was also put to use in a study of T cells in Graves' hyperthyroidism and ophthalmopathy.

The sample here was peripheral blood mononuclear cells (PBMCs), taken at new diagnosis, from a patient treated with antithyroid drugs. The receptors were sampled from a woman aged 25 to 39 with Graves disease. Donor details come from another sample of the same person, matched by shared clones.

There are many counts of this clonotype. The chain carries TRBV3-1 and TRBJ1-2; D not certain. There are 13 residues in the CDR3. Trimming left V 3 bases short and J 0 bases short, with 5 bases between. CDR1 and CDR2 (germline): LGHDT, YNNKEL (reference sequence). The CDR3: CASSQGANYGYTF. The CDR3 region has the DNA TGTGCCAGCAGCCAGGGAGCTAACTATGGCTACACCTTC.

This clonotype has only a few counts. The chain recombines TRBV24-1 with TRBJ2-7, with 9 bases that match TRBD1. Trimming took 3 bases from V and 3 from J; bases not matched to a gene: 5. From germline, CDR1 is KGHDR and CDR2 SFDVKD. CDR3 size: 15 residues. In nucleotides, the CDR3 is TGTGCCACCAGTGATAAGGGACAGGGAGGCTACGAGCAGTACTTC. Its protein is CATSDKGQGGYEQYF.

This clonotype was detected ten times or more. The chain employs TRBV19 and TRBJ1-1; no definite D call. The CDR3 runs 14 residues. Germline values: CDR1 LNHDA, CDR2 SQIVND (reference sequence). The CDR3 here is CTSQSRTSVGEAFF. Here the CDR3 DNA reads TGTACATCACAGTCAAGGACCTCAGTGGGTGAAGCTTTCTTT.

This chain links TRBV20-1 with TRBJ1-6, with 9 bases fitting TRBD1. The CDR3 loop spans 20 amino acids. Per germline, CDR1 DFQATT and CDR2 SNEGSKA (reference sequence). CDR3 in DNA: TGCAGAGCCCTGGGACAGGGAAGTCTGGGGAGGTGGGTATGTAATTCACCCCTCCACTTT. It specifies CRALGQGSLGRWVCNSPLHF.

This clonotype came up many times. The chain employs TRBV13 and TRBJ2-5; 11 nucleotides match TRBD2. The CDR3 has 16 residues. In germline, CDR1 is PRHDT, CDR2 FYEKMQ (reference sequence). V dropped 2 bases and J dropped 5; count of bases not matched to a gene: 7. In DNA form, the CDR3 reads TGTGCCAGCAGCTTAAAACTAGCGGGAGTGTGGGAGACCCAGTACTTC. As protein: CASSLKLAGVWETQYF. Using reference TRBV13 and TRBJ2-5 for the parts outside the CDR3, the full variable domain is AAGVIQSPRHLIKEKRETATLKCYPIPRHDTVYWYQQGPGQDPQFLISFYEKMQSDKGSIPDRFSAQQFSDYHSELNMSSLELGDSALYFCASSLKLAGVWETQYFGPGTRLLVL.

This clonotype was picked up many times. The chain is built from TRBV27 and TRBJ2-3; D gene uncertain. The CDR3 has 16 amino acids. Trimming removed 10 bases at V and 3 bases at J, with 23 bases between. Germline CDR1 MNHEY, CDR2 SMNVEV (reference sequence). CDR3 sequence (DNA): TGTGCCACCAGCTTTGGTTACGGGTCAGCGACAGATACGCAGTATTTT. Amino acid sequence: CATSFGYGSATDTQYF.

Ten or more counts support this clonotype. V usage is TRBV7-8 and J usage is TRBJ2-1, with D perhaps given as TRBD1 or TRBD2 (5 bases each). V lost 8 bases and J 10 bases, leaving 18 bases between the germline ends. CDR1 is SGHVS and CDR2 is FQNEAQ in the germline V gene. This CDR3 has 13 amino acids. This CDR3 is CASLLGERKEQFF. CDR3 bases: TGTGCCAGCTTACTAGGGGAGAGGAAGGAGCAGTTCTTC.

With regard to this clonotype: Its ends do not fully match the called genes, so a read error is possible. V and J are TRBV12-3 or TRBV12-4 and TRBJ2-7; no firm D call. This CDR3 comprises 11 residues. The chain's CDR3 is CASTDFYEQCF. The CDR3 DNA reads TGTGCCAGCACCGATTTCTACGAGCAGTGCTTC.

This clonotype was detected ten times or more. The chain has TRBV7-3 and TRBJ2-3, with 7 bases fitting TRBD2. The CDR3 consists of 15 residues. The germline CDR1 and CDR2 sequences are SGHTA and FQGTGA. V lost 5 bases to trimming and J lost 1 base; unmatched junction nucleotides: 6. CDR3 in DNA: TGTGCCAGCAGCCGCGGGAGAATCGGCACAGATACGCAGTATTTT. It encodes CASSRGRIGTDTQYF.

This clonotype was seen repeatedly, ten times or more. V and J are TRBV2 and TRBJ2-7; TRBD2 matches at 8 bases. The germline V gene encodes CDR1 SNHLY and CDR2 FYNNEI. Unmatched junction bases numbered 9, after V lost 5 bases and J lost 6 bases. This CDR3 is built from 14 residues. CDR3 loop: CASSLKRELAEQYF. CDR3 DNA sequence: TGTGCCAGCAGTCTTAAGCGGGAGTTGGCCGAGCAGTACTTC.

This CDR3 is CSAKNWRDMSYEQYF. The CDR3 nucleotides are TGCAGTGCTAAAAACTGGCGGGACATGTCCTACGAGCAGTACTTC. This chain links TRBV20-1 with TRBJ2-7; D assignment may be TRBD1 or TRBD2 (6 bases each). V lost 4 bases and J 1 base, leaving 17 bases between the germline ends. Per germline, CDR1 DFQATT and CDR2 SNEGSKA (reference sequence). The CDR3 totals 15 residues.

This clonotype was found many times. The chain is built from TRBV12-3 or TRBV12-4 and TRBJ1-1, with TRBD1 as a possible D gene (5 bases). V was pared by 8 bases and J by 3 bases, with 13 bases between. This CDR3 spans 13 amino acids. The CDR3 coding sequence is TGTGCCAGCTACGAGCCGGGGGACACTGAAGCTTTCTTT. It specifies CASYEPGDTEAFF.

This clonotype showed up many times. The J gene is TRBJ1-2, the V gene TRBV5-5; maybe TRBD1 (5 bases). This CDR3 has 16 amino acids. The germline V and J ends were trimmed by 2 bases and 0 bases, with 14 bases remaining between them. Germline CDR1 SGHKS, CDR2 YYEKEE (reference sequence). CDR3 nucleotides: TGTGCCAGCAGCTTTTGGCCCGGGACTGCTAACTATGGCTACACCTTC. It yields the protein CASSFWPGTANYGYTF.

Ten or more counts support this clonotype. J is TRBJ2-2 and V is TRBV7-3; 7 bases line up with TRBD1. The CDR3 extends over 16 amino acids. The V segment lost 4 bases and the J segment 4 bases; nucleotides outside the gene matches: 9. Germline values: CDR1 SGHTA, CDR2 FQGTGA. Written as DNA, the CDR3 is TGTGCCAGCAGCTCCCAGGGGGACAGAGGCACCGGGGAGCTGTTTTTT. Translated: CASSSQGDRGTGELFF.

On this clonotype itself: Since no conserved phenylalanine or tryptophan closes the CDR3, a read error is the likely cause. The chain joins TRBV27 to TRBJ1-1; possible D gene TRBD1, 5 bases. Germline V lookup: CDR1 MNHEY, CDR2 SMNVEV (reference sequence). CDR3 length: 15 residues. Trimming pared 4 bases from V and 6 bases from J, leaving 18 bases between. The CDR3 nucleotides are TGTGCCAGCAGTTCTTCAGGGTCAGCCGGCGCTGAAGCTTTCCTT. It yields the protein CASSSSGSAGAEAFL.

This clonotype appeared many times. The CDR3: CASSEESFGGEAFF. CDR3 sequence (DNA): TGTGCCAGCAGTGAAGAATCATTCGGGGGCGAAGCTTTCTTT. The chain uses TRBV6-2 or TRBV6-3 and TRBJ1-1; perhaps TRBD1 as D (6 bases). With 5 bases removed from V and 8 bases from J, the gap between germline ends came to 18 bases. Germline assignment: CDR1 MNHEY and CDR2 SVGEGT. The CDR3 length is 14 residues.

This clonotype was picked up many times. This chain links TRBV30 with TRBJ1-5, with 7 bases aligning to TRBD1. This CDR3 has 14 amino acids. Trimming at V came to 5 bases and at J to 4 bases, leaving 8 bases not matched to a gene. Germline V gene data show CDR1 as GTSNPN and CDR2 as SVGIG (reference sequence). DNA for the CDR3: TGTGCCTGGGGAATCGGGACAGAAAATCAGCCCCAGCATTTT. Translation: CAWGIGTENQPQHF.

The CDR3 loop is CASSIVGQGLDQPQHF. The DNA of the CDR3 is TGTGCCAGTAGTATAGTAGGACAGGGTCTGGATCAGCCCCAGCATTTT. The gene calls are TRBV19 and TRBJ1-5, with TRBD1 matching over 8 bases. CDR3 length equals 16 residues. J gave up 5 bases and V 1 base, and 7 bases lay outside the gene matches. The germline gives CDR1 LNHDA, CDR2 SQIVND (reference sequence).

CDR3 in DNA: TGTGCCAGCAGCCCCGGGAGTGGCCCCTACAATGAGCAGTTCTTC. The encoded protein is CASSPGSGPYNEQFF. The chain carries TRBV7-9 and TRBJ2-1; possibly TRBD2 for D (6 bases). Germline CDR1 SEHNR, CDR2 FQNEAQ (reference sequence). The CDR3 contains 15 residues. Deletions cut 5 bases from V and 2 bases from J, with 13 bases between.

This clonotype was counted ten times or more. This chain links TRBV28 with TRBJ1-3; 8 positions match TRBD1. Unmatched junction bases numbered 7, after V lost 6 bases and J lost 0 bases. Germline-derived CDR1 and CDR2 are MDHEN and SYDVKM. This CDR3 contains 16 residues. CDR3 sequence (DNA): TGTGCCAGCAGCCCCTTGGGACAGGTCTCTGGAAACACCATATATTTT. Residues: CASSPLGQVSGNTIYF.

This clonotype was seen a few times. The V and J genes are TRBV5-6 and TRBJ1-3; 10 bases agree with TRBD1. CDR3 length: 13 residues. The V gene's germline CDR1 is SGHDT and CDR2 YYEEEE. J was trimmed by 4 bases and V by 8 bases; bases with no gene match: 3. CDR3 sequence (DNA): TGTGCCAGATCGACAGGGGGCGGAAACACCATATATTTT. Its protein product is CARSTGGGNTIYF.

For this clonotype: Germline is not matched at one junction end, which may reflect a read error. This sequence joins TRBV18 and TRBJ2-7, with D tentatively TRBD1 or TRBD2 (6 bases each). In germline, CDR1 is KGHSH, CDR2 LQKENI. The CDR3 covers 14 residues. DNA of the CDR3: TGTGCCAACTCACCGGGGGCTAGCTCCTACGAGCAGTACTTC. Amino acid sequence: CANSPGASSYEQYF.

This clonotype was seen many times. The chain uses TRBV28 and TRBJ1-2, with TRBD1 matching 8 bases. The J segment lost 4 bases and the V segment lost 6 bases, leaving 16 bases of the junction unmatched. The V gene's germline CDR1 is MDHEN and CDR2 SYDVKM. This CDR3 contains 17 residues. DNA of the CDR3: TGTGCCAGCAGCCCTATTCTTCCGGACAGGGCTAGCTATGGCTACACCTTC. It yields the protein CASSPILPDRASYGYTF.